Listed below are T cell receptor beta chains from one sample, sequenced in a study of cytomegalovirus exposure and HLA in healthy donors. Clones were sequenced by immunoSEQ multiplex PCR, and TCRdb holds only the in-frame ones, with some missing. The sample consists of 150,000 to 200,000 clones, 75% to 90% of them appearing once. The sequencing input was PBMCs. The receptors were gathered from a male donor in good health and CMV-seropositive. The CDR3 runs from the conserved cysteine through the conserved F or W. A D gene is named only where the DNA matches it firmly. Expanded clones are given a class, and other clones once, few, many or no size at all.

D	V	size	length	J	CDR3	DNA
TRBD1	TRBV7-9	once	12	TRBJ1-2	CSSVEGAGGYTF	TGTTCCAGCGTTGAGGGGGCGGGTGGCTACACCTTC
TRBD2	TRBV6-5	once	15	TRBJ2-7	CASTSGLAGGYEQYF	TGTGCCAGCACATCTGGGCTAGCGGGAGGATACGAGCAGTACTTC
.	TRBV28	few	13	TRBJ1-2	CASSLWGSNGYTF	TGTGCCAGCAGTTTGTGGGGCTCGAATGGCTACACCTTC
.	TRBV27	.	16	TRBJ2-7	CASSLSSTGVSYEQYF	TGTGCCAGCAGTTTATCATCGACAGGTGTCTCCTACGAGCAGTACTTC
TRBD2	TRBV6-6	.	16	TRBJ2-2	CASSYSSGTITGELFF	TGTGCCAGCAGTTACTCTAGCGGGACAATAACCGGGGAGCTGTTTTTT
TRBD1	TRBV7-2	.	15	TRBJ1-2	CASSLARGQPYGYTF	TGTGCCAGCAGCTTAGCCCGGGGACAGCCTTATGGCTACACCTTC
.	TRBV5-1	.	13	TRBJ1-1	CASSLGAMGEAFF	TGCGCCAGCAGCTTGGGGGCCATGGGTGAAGCTTTCTTT
.	TRBV6-5	.	13	TRBJ2-2	CATRRPNTGELFF	TGTGCCACCAGGAGGCCGAACACCGGGGAGCTGTTTTTT
TRBD2	TRBV11-2	.	13	TRBJ2-5	CASGTGGRETQYF	TGTGCCAGCGGTACCGGGGGGAGAGAGACCCAGTACTTC
TRBD2	TRBV7-2	.	14	TRBJ2-2	CASSLLAGTGELFF	TGTGCCAGCAGCTTACTAGCGGGAACCGGGGAGCTGTTTTTT
.	TRBV5-6	.	15	TRBJ1-1	CASSLERGSGTEAFF	TGTGCCAGCAGCTTGGAGCGGGGTTCTGGCACTGAAGCTTTCTTT
TRBD1	TRBV5-1	.	14	TRBJ2-7	CASSTSGGAYEQYF	TGCGCCAGCAGCACCTCAGGGGGCGCGTACGAGCAGTACTTC
TRBD2	TRBV5-4	few	17	TRBJ2-3	CASSLVLLAGGPDTQYF	TGTGCCAGCAGCTTGGTTCTTCTAGCGGGAGGGCCAGATACGCAGTATTTT
TRBD1	TRBV18	once	15	TRBJ2-7	CASSPGQGASYEQYF	TGTGCCAGCTCACCCGGACAGGGGGCGTCCTACGAGCAGTACTTC
TRBD1	TRBV28	.	14	TRBJ2-7	CASSPGGLTYEQYF	TGTGCCAGCAGTCCAGGGGGCTTGACCTACGAGCAGTACTTC
.	TRBV6-5	.	11	TRBJ2-3	CASSSGSTQYF	TGTGCCAGCAGTAGTGGGAGTACGCAGTATTTT
.	TRBV21-1	once	15	TRBJ2-2	CATAIRGTHTGELFF	TGTGCTACAGCGATCCGAGGGACTCACACCGGGGAGCTGTTTTTT
.	TRBV14	.	12	TRBJ1-1	CASSYRVTEAFF	TGTGCCAGCAGCTACAGGGTCACTGAAGCTTTCTTT
.	TRBV5-1	.	16	TRBJ1-2	CASSPSGPSANYGYTF	TGCGCCAGCAGCCCCAGCGGACCGTCTGCTAACTATGGCTACACCTTC
TRBD2	TRBV27	.	13	TRBJ2-7	CASSGLAGGEQYF	TGTGCCAGCTCGGGACTAGCGGGAGGAGAGCAGTACTTC
TRBD2	TRBV7-9	.	16	TRBJ2-5	CASSSATSGLEETQYF	TGTGCCAGCAGCTCAGCGACTAGCGGGCTGGAGGAGACCCAGTACTTC
.	TRBV14	.	17	TRBJ1-5	CASSQCFGVNSNQPQHF	TGTGCCAGCAGCCAATGTTTCGGGGTTAATAGCAATCAGCCCCAGCATTTT
.	TRBV18	.	11	TRBJ2-7	CASSSEYEQYF	TGTGCCAGCTCAAGTGAGTACGAGCAGTACTTC
.	TRBV6-5	.	11	TRBJ2-7	CASSYGGEQYF	TGTGCCAGCAGTTACGGAGGTGAGCAGTACTTC
.	TRBV9	.	14	TRBJ2-3	CASSVAGETDTQYF	TGTGCCAGCAGCGTAGCGGGAGAGACAGATACGCAGTATTTT
.	TRBV5-8	.	14	TRBJ2-7	CASSPVPDFYEQYF	TGTGCCAGCAGCCCTGTTCCGGACTTTTACGAGCAGTACTTC
TRBD2	TRBV11-3	.	17	TRBJ2-7	CASSPTASGSVSYEQYF	TGTGCCAGCAGCCCGACGGCTAGCGGGAGTGTCTCCTACGAGCAGTACTTC
TRBD2	TRBV5-6	.	16	TRBJ2-5	CASSLEGSGRKETQYF	TGTGCCAGCAGCTTGGAAGGTAGCGGGCGGAAAGAGACCCAGTACTTC
.	TRBV9	.	14	TRBJ1-4	CASSRGSTGEKLFF	TGTGCCAGCAGTAGGGGGAGCACTGGGGAAAAACTGTTTTTT
.	TRBV20-1	.	11	TRBJ2-1	CSAREYGEQFF	TGCAGTGCTAGAGAGTACGGGGAGCAGTTCTTC
.	TRBV27	.	15	TRBJ1-5	CASSLFGGSNQPQHF	TGTGCCAGCAGTTTATTCGGGGGGAGCAATCAGCCCCAGCATTTT
TRBD1	TRBV5-4	few	16	TRBJ2-7	CASSGSAGTGSYEQYF	TGTGCCAGCAGCGGTTCCGCCGGGACAGGATCCTACGAGCAGTACTTC
.	TRBV18	.	17	TRBJ1-5	CASSPGVGQDSNQPQHF	TGTGCCAGCTCACCCGGCGTTGGGCAGGATAGCAATCAGCCCCAGCATTTT
TRBD2	TRBV9	.	15	TRBJ2-7	CASSVGDSGVYEQYF	TGTGCCAGCAGCGTAGGGGATAGCGGGGTTTACGAGCAGTACTTC
.	TRBV6-5	.	14	TRBJ2-7	CATLRTRRSYEQYF	TGTGCCACGCTCCGGACTCGCAGGTCCTACGAGCAGTACTTC
.	TRBV6-1	.	15	TRBJ1-5	CASGTTVYSNQPQHF	TGTGCCAGCGGCACGACAGTATATAGCAATCAGCCCCAGCATTTT
TRBD2	TRBV13	.	17	TRBJ2-1	CASRTPSTSGSGDEQFF	TGTGCCAGCAGAACCCCGTCGACTAGCGGGAGTGGTGATGAGCAGTTCTTC
TRBD2	TRBV25-1	.	16	TRBJ2-7	CASSELGGVKGYEQYF	TGTGCCAGCAGTGAATTGGGGGGGGTAAAGGGCTACGAGCAGTACTTC
.	TRBV9	.	14	TRBJ2-2	CASSVLDNTGELFF	TGTGCCAGCAGCGTATTAGATAACACCGGGGAGCTGTTTTTT
.	TRBV4-1	.	16	TRBJ1-2	CASSPESRGAIYGYTF	TGCGCCAGCAGCCCGGAGAGTAGGGGCGCGATCTATGGCTACACCTTC
TRBD2	TRBV7-9	few	13	TRBJ2-7	CASTAGGGYEQYF	TGTGCCAGCACCGCGGGGGGAGGCTACGAGCAGTACTTC
.	TRBV5-1	.	15	TRBJ2-5	CASSLALDSQETQYF	TGCGCCAGCAGCTTGGCCCTTGACAGTCAAGAGACCCAGTACTTC
.	TRBV28	.	13	TRBJ2-7	CASSPGQTYEQYF	TGTGCCAGCAGTCCTGGACAGACCTACGAGCAGTACTTC
.	TRBV9	.	12	TRBJ2-7	CASNRDGSEQYF	TGTGCCAGCAACAGGGATGGATCCGAGCAGTACTTC
TRBD1	TRBV4-2	.	13	TRBJ1-2	CVSSQGQGGGYTF	TGTGTCAGCAGCCAAGGACAGGGTGGTGGCTACACCTTC
.	TRBV6-5	few	16	TRBJ1-6	CASSYTGILQNSPLHF	TGTGCCAGCAGTTACACAGGGATACTCCAGAATTCACCCCTCCACTTT
.	TRBV10-3	.	14	TRBJ1-4	CAISESGRGEKLFF	TGTGCCATCAGTGAGTCGGGCAGGGGTGAAAAACTGTTTTTT